This entry concerns a single T cell receptor (beta chain). Its antigen is unknown. Nothing much larger sits one base from this clone, and base qualities are not available. The CDR3, cysteine through phenylalanine, is 17 amino acids long. Just CDR3 DNA is preserved here, 51 bases in frame from base 1. CDR1 and CDR2 were assigned from the germline V gene as SGHDT and YYEEEE. At the junction V is shortened by 3 bases and J by 1 base, with 17 bases in between. Genomic DNA was extracted from sorted cells for sequencing of the TCRbeta CDR3 region. TCRbeta CDR3 regions were sequenced using the immunoSEQ Assay. As stored in TCRdb, this immuneACCESS dataset retains in-frame rearrangements with V and J assigned. A fraction of the clones does not appear; measured against another copy, unresolved V genes explain less than half of the discrepancy, and the remainder lacks a known reason. The sample yields 35,000 to 50,000 clones; more than 70% were counted once. 9.5% to 15% of the sample goes to the ten largest clones.

The source of the sample is a study of OX40 agonist ivuxolimab in advanced cancers. General notes on the study: Ivuxolimab, which targeted the costimulatory receptor OX40 (CD134), was an agonistic, fully human IgG2 monoclonal antibody. Intravenous ivuxolimab was administered to patients every 2 weeks at six dose levels: 0.01, 0.1, 0.3, 1.5, 3 and 10 mg/kg. Among the approximately 50 dose-escalation patients, around 20 had hepatocellular carcinoma, roughly 15 melanoma, 9 renal cell carcinoma and 9 head and neck cancer. In the dose-escalation cohort, 82.7% of patients were male, and the mean age was about 55 years, with a range of about 23 to 90. Prior anti-PD-1, anti-PD-L1 or anti-CTLA-4 therapy was permitted, and about two fifths of dose-escalation patients had received checkpoint inhibitors. Partial responses were achieved by three dose-escalation patients, of whom one had hepatocellular carcinoma and two had cutaneous melanoma. Peripheral TCRbeta sequencing was intended to test whether TCR sequence diversity was altered and clonal T-cell expansion was caused by ivuxolimab. The paper describes the monotherapy dose-escalation part (N ≈ 52 patients) of the phase I trial of ivuxolimab.

Patients with autoimmune disease history or receiving systemic immunosuppression were excluded from the trial. Peripheral blood for TCR sequencing was drawn from every dose cohort at baseline, at cycle 4 day 1 and at cycle 7 day 1. The samples were taken from a phase I, first-in-human, multicenter, open-label dose-escalation trial of ivuxolimab. Adults with locally advanced or metastatic head and neck squamous cell, hepatocellular, melanoma or renal cell carcinoma were enrolled in the trial. Before TCR sequencing, CD4+ and CD8+ T cells were separately sorted from peripheral blood. What the study reported, not specific to this receptor: Partial responders in the 0.1-3.0 mg/kg groups had among the lowest normalized peripheral clonal expansion, especially among CD8+ T cells. Low levels of normalized T-cell clonal expansion were also shown by some nonresponding patients. The antigen specificity of the peripheral T cells that underwent clonal expansion was not determined. After ivuxolimab, more expanded clones were found on average in CD8+ T cells than in CD4+ T cells. Clonal expansion of both CD4+ and CD8+ blood T cells was observed from baseline to week 6 at doses 0.1 to 3.0 mg/kg.

The chain was built from TRBV5-6 and TRBJ1-3; no D gene can be assigned with confidence. The specimen was CD4+ or CD8+ T cells sorted from blood, collected in a trial of the OX40 agonist ivuxolimab. This clonotype was sampled from an adult with an advanced solid tumor such as melanoma, head and neck, liver or kidney cancer. The CDR3 protein is CASSSRYSFPSGNTIYF. The DNA sequence is as follows: TGTGCCAGCAGCTCTAGATACAGCTTCCCTTCTGGAAACACCATATATTTT.